The clone carrying this T cell receptor beta chain was found many times. What it recognizes is unknown. This sample is drawn from a study of prognosis after radiotherapy for stage I lung cancer. The study amplified the TCR beta CDR3 region from genomic DNA. This amplification was carried out by two rounds of multiplex PCR. Primers (each specific to one TRBV or TRBJ gene) were used in first-round PCR. MiXCR, applied by TCRdb to the multiplex PCR reads, yields one record per CDR3 protein. In the table there are some 56,000 distinct CDR3 sequences, more than 20% of which are singletons. CDR1 and CDR2 from the germline V gene are GTSNPN and SVGIG (reference sequence). The CDR3 is made up of 13 amino acids. Trimming at V came to 5 bases and at J to 8 bases, leaving 11 bases not matched to a gene. Regarding the study as a whole: Reportedly, metastasis status was linked to differences in TRBV and TRBJ usage frequencies. Unique TCR clones declined after stereotactic body radiation therapy, from a median around 10,000 to 6,900.

The material sequenced was PBMCs, taken before or after stereotactic body radiation therapy (not recorded which). The J gene is TRBJ1-2, the V gene TRBV30, with 7 bases identical to TRBD1. This TCR derives from a donor aged 50 or older with non-small cell lung cancer. The CDR3 reads CAWQRQGLRGYTF. The CDR3 bases are TGTGCCTGGCAGAGACAGGGCCTTCGGGGCTACACCTTC.